These 30 T cell receptor beta chains were sequenced from one sample in a study of PD-1 blockade in classical Hodgkin lymphoma. Time point described: cycle 4 day 1 (C4D1), after less than seven weeks of nivolumab. All trial patients relapsed after autologous stem cell transplantation. PBMCs, once thawed, yielded CD8+ T cells isolated by magnetic negative selection. Here immunoSEQ multiplex PCR was the method, and the copy in TCRdb shows in-frame clones only, minus some. The sample includes approximately 7,600 clones, 60% to 80% of them seen just once. Sequences were derived from CD8+ T cells from blood, sampled before the fourth cycle of nivolumab. Receptor source: a human donor with classical Hodgkin lymphoma.

This clone was seen once. V gene TRBV27 combines with J gene TRBJ2-6; 7 nucleotides agree with TRBD1. Looked up from germline, CDR1 is MNHEY and CDR2 is SMNVEV (reference sequence). The CDR3 extends over 14 amino acids. Trimming took 5 bases from V and 12 from J; bases not matched to a gene: 10. The CDR3 region is CASSIDRELGVLTF. DNA of the CDR3: TGTGCCAGCAGTATAGACAGGGAACTGGGCGTCCTGACTTTC.

The chain couples TRBV27 to TRBJ1-2, with D perhaps matching TRBD1 (6 bases). CDR3 length: 15 residues. The V and J ends lost 8 bases and 8 bases respectively, with 24 bases between them. CDR1 is MNHEY and CDR2 is SMNVEV in the germline V gene (reference sequence). The CDR3 nucleotides read TGTGCCAGCGGGTCGACAGGTGCCCGGGGGTCGGGCTACACCTTC. It yields the protein CASGSTGARGSGYTF.

In this sample, this clone turned up once. The chain recombines TRBV2 with TRBJ1-1; the D is unclear. The CDR3 runs to 11 residues. CDR1 is SNHLY, CDR2 FYNNEI, per germline. V lost 3 bases to trimming and J lost 12 bases, with 11 bases between them. CDR3 coding DNA: TGTGCCAGCAGTGAGACCCCACCCACTTTCTTT. Its protein product is CASSETPPTFF. The full variable domain, completed using reference TRBV2 and TRBJ1-1, is EPEVTQTPSHQVTQMGQEVILRCVPISNHLYFYWYRQILGQKVEFLVSFYNNEISEKSEIFDDQFSVERPDGSNFTLKIRSTKLEDSAMYFCASSETPPTFFGQGTRLTVV.

The chain recombines TRBV9 with TRBJ1-1; D uncertain. Germline V gene data show CDR1 as SGDLS and CDR2 as YYNGEE. Trimming took 2 bases from V and 5 from J, leaving 13 bases between them. The CDR3 runs 14 residues. Written as DNA, the CDR3 is TGTGCCAGCAGCGTGGAGGGTCGTCCTACTGAAGCTTTCTTT. Its protein product is CASSVEGRPTEAFF.

The chain has TRBV9 and TRBJ2-3; the match to TRBD1 covers 7 bases. From germline, CDR1 is SGDLS and CDR2 YYNGEE. Trimming removed 3 bases from V and 9 bases from J; junction bases left unmatched: 13. CDR3 length: 15 amino acids. Written as DNA, the CDR3 is TGTGCCAGCAGCGGAACGGGACAGCGCTCCGAGACGCAGTATTTT. Translating it yields CASSGTGQRSETQYF.

This chain links TRBV5-6 with TRBJ2-3; D uncertain. Trimming took 0 bases from V and 4 from J, leaving 9 bases between them. The CDR3 runs 14 residues. Germline V gene data show CDR1 as SGHDT and CDR2 as YYEEEE. CDR3 nucleotide sequence: TGTGCCAGCAGCTTGGTGGGAAGGCCAGATACGCAGTATTTT. Amino acids: CASSLVGRPDTQYF.

This clone was counted a few times. The V and J genes are TRBV4-2 and TRBJ1-1; D remains ambiguous. CDR3 size: 13 residues. The germline V and J ends were trimmed by 5 bases and 1 base, with 8 bases remaining between them. The V gene's germline CDR1 is LGHNA and CDR2 YNFKEQ. CDR3 sequence (DNA): TGTGCCAGCAGCGCCGACACGAACACTGAAGCTTTCTTT. Its translation: CASSADTNTEAFF.

This chain uses TRBV27 with TRBJ2-5; 7 bases are a match to TRBD1. The CDR3 loop spans 18 amino acids. V shed 1 base and J 0 bases; nucleotides not matched to a gene: 11. In germline, CDR1 is MNHEY, CDR2 SMNVEV (reference sequence). DNA for the CDR3: TGTGCCAGCAGTTTATACGGGGAGACAGGGCAGTACCAAGAGACCCAGTACTTC. Amino acid sequence: CASSLYGETGQYQETQYF.

The chain is built from TRBV4-3 and TRBJ2-7; D assignment may be TRBD1 or TRBD2 (5 bases each). V lost 0 bases and J 0 bases, leaving 9 bases between the germline ends. CDR1 is LGHNA and CDR2 is YSLEER in the germline V gene. The CDR3 is made up of 15 amino acids. The CDR3 reads CASSQDWGSSYEQYF. CDR3 DNA: TGCGCCAGCAGCCAAGATTGGGGGAGCTCCTACGAGCAGTACTTC.

The rearrangement uses TRBV7-2 and TRBJ2-3, with 8 nucleotides matching TRBD2. V was clipped by 4 bases and J by 4 bases; unmatched bases: 7. CDR1 and CDR2 from the germline V gene are SGHTA and FQGNSA. The CDR3 sequence is 15 residues long. The CDR3 here is CASSSTSGPSDTQYF. For the CDR3, the DNA is TGTGCCAGCAGCTCTACTAGCGGCCCCTCAGATACGCAGTATTTT. Complete variable domain (other parts from reference TRBV7-2 and TRBJ2-3): GAGVSQSPSNKVTEKGKDVELRCDPISGHTALYWYRQSLGQGLEFLIYFQGNSAPDKSGLPSDRFSAERTGGSVSTLTIQRTQQEDSAVYLCASSSTSGPSDTQYFGPGTRLTVL.

The V call is TRBV7-3, the J call TRBJ1-1; D perhaps matches TRBD1 (5 bases). The CDR3 consists of 15 residues. Germline values: CDR1 SGHTA, CDR2 FQGTGA. The germline V and J ends were trimmed by 5 bases and 0 bases, with 13 bases remaining between them. DNA for the CDR3: TGTGCCAGCAGCCCCGACAGTAACATGAACACTGAAGCTTTCTTT. Translated: CASSPDSNMNTEAFF.

V gene TRBV2 combines with J gene TRBJ1-5; no firm D call. V was cut by 4 bases and J by 4 bases, with 20 bases left in between. The germline V gene has CDR1 SNHLY and CDR2 FYNNEI. The CDR3 contains 17 residues. The CDR3, as DNA: TGTGCCAGCAGTGGATTGCGCGGGCAGGCTAAAAATCAGCCCCAGCATTTT. This gives the protein CASSGLRGQAKNQPQHF.

The chain's CDR3 is CASSLGVTGAGGKLFF. CDR3 in DNA: TGTGCCAGCAGCTTAGGGGTGACAGGAGCGGGGGGAAAACTGTTTTTT. V usage is TRBV7-8 and J usage is TRBJ1-4, with TRBD1 as a possible D gene (6 bases). Germline V lookup: CDR1 SGHVS, CDR2 FQNEAQ. The germline V and J ends were trimmed by 1 base and 10 bases, with 19 bases remaining between them. CDR3 size: 16 residues.

This clone was observed once. The rearrangement uses TRBV7-9 and TRBJ2-1, with 8 bases identical to TRBD1. Unmatched junction bases numbered 5, after V lost 5 bases and J lost 5 bases. The CDR3 covers 14 residues. Germline lookup yields CDR1 SEHNR and CDR2 FQNEAQ (reference sequence). The CDR3 sequence: CASSPRTGNNEQFF. CDR3 DNA: TGTGCCAGCAGCCCCCGGACAGGGAACAATGAGCAGTTCTTC.

The V and J genes are TRBV11-1 and TRBJ2-7; TRBD1 might be the D (5 bases). V lost 1 base, J lost 0 bases, and 13 bases lay in between. The CDR3 sequence is 16 residues long. The germline CDR1 and CDR2 sequences are SGHAT and FQDESV (reference sequence). The CDR3 sequence: CASSLEGRELSYEQYF. CDR3 bases: TGTGCCAGCAGCTTAGAGGGCAGGGAACTCTCCTACGAGCAGTACTTC.

This clone is a singleton in its sample. The chain has TRBV5-4 and TRBJ2-7, with 11 bases matching TRBD2. J was trimmed by 2 bases and V by 4 bases; bases with no gene match: 2. Germline CDR1 reads SGHNT; CDR2 reads YYREEE (reference sequence). The CDR3 is made up of 14 amino acids. The CDR3 region has the DNA TGTGCCAGCAGCCCTAGCGGGAGGACCTACGAGCAGTACTTC. It is translated as CASSPSGRTYEQYF.

The chain links TRBV5-1 to TRBJ2-5; 7 bases line up with TRBD1. This CDR3 is built from 15 residues. J gave up 4 bases and V 4 bases, and 10 bases lay outside the gene matches. Germline CDR1 SGHRS, CDR2 YFSETQ. CDR3 protein: CASSPMTGRGETQYF. The CDR3 DNA reads as TGCGCCAGCAGCCCGATGACAGGGAGAGGAGAGACCCAGTACTTC.

The chain links TRBV10-3 to TRBJ2-7, with a tentative D call TRBD1 (6 bases). V lost 6 bases to trimming and J lost 6 bases, with 12 bases between them. Germline loops: CDR1 ENHRY, CDR2 SYGVKD. The CDR3 spans 12 residues. The CDR3 nucleotides read TGTGCCATCAGCCTTGAAGGGGGCGAGCAGTACTTC. This sequence encodes CAISLEGGEQYF.

The rearrangement links TRBV9 to TRBJ2-3; perhaps TRBD2 as D (5 bases). Trimming removed 3 bases from V and 2 bases from J, with 10 bases in between. Per the germline V gene, CDR1 is SGDLS and CDR2 is YYNGEE. This CDR3 is built from 14 residues. This CDR3 reads CASSEGADTDTQYF. CDR3 bases: TGTGCCAGCAGCGAGGGAGCCGACACAGATACGCAGTATTTT.

The chain carries TRBV6-1 and TRBJ2-3; 9 nucleotides line up with TRBD1. CDR1 and CDR2 (germline): MNHNS, SASEGT. This CDR3 has 17 amino acids. The junction had 9 bases not matched to a gene; V was cut back by 3 bases and J by 2 bases. The CDR3 here is CASSEWGQGAATDTQYF. The CDR3 DNA sequence: TGTGCCAGCAGTGAGTGGGGACAGGGAGCGGCCACAGATACGCAGTATTTT.

The chain is built from TRBV10-3 and TRBJ1-1; a weak D match, TRBD1 (5 bases). The CDR3 has 13 amino acids. Trimming pared 4 bases from V and 8 bases from J, leaving 14 bases between. Germline assignment: CDR1 ENHRY and CDR2 SYGVKD. The CDR3 here is CAISVGQGWEAFF. For the CDR3, the DNA is TGTGCCATCAGTGTAGGCCAGGGCTGGGAAGCTTTCTTT.

The V and J genes are TRBV7-2 and TRBJ2-3; perhaps TRBD2 as D (7 bases). The length of the CDR3 is 14 residues. The V gene's germline CDR1 is SGHTA and CDR2 FQGNSA. The V gene lost 7 bases and the J gene lost 0 bases, with 11 bases spanning the gap. Here the CDR3 reads CASNSGGSTDTQYF. CDR3 sequence (DNA): TGTGCCAGCAACTCGGGGGGCAGCACAGATACGCAGTATTTT.

The V call is TRBV2, the J call TRBJ1-6; D gene unclear. The CDR3 covers 16 residues. In germline, CDR1 is SNHLY, CDR2 FYNNEI. Between the trimmed V and J ends, which lost 2 bases and 0 bases, there was a span of 8 bases. The CDR3 DNA is TGTGCCAGCAGTGAATTCTGGAGCTCCTATAATTCACCCCTCCACTTT. Translated, it gives CASSEFWSSYNSPLHF.

The V gene is TRBV9, the J gene TRBJ2-5; the D gene is possibly TRBD2 (6 bases). The length of the CDR3 is 14 residues. In germline, CDR1 is SGDLS, CDR2 YYNGEE. V lost 2 bases and J 3 bases, leaving 11 bases between the germline ends. CDR3 sequence: CASSVVGGKETQYF. The CDR3 nucleotides are TGTGCCAGCAGCGTGGTGGGAGGAAAAGAGACCCAGTACTTC.

This rearrangement joins TRBV21-1 to TRBJ2-5; TRBD2 reflects the table's D call only, with no check against the DNA. TRBV21-1 is deemed a pseudogene. The CDR3 spans 18 residues. The CDR3 bases are TGTGCCAGCAGCAAAGAAGGTGAGAGCAGGACTGGGCAAGAGACCCAGTACTTC. It is translated as CASSKEGESRTGQETQYF.

V gene TRBV5-1 combines with J gene TRBJ1-5; D unresolved. The germline V and J ends were trimmed by 4 bases and 7 bases, with 12 bases remaining between them. CDR1 and CDR2 (germline): SGHRS, YFSETQ. The CDR3 loop spans 13 amino acids. In nucleotides, the CDR3 is TGCGCCAGCAGCGGGTCGGCGGGACAGCCCCAGCATTTT. Its protein is CASSGSAGQPQHF.

V gene TRBV6-4 combines with J gene TRBJ1-6, with a weak D call TRBD1 (5 bases). The CDR3 totals 17 residues. In germline, CDR1 is MRHNA, CDR2 SNTAGT. With 3 bases removed from V and 4 bases from J, the gap between germline ends came to 16 bases. This chain's CDR3 is CASSESGGFGYNSPLHF. The DNA for the CDR3 is TGTGCCAGCAGTGAATCGGGGGGTTTCGGTTATAATTCACCCCTCCACTTT.

This clone was seen once. This chain joins TRBV20-1 and TRBJ2-4; D perhaps matches TRBD2 (6 bases). Germline assignment: CDR1 DFQATT and CDR2 SNEGSKA (reference sequence). CDR3 size: 11 residues. V was cut by 1 base and J by 12 bases, with 10 bases left in between. The CDR3 DNA reads TGCAGTGCTAGAGGAACTAGCCATCAGTACTTC. Amino acid sequence: CSARGTSHQYF.

This chain connects TRBV6-5 to TRBJ2-7, with 7 bases matching TRBD2. The CDR3 is made up of 14 amino acids. Germline trimming cut 7 bases from V and 4 bases from J; bases unmatched to any gene: 10. The germline V gene encodes CDR1 MNHEY and CDR2 SVGAGI. The CDR3 sequence is CASTAQAGRYEQYF. As DNA, the CDR3 is TGTGCCAGCACCGCGCAAGCGGGGAGGTACGAGCAGTACTTC.

The chain uses TRBV6-5 and TRBJ1-1, with a tentative D call TRBD1 (5 bases). Germline V gene data show CDR1 as MNHEY and CDR2 as SVGAGI. With 6 bases removed from V and 3 bases from J, the gap between germline ends came to 17 bases. This CDR3 comprises 15 residues. The CDR3 region has the DNA TGTGCCAGCAGCCAACTAACCGACAGCGACACTGAAGCTTTCTTT. Translation gives CASSQLTDSDTEAFF.